This passage covers 12 T cell receptor beta chains from one sample sequenced in a study of Graves' ophthalmopathy and Graves' hyperthyroidism. RNA transcripts were the source from which TCR beta CDR3 regions were amplified. First-round RT-PCR relied on HTBI primers, and a second-round multiplex PCR came next. MiXCR, applied by TCRdb to the multiplex PCR reads, yields one record per CDR3 protein. The table lists 580,000 or so distinct CDR3 sequences, under 45% of them singletons. Sequenced: peripheral blood or thyroid tissue (not recorded which). The receptors here all came from an adult man with Graves' hyperthyroidism.

The chain carries TRBV6-1 and TRBJ1-4, with D hard to call. The germline CDR1 and CDR2 sequences are MNHNS and SASEGT. The V and J ends lost 6 bases and 6 bases respectively, with 17 bases between them. The CDR3 runs to 15 residues. The CDR3, as DNA: TGTGCCAGCAGCAAGGTGCGAAGTAGTGATGAAAAACTGTTTTTT. This sequence encodes CASSKVRSSDEKLFF.

This clonotype was detected ten times or more. This chain uses TRBV7-9 with TRBJ2-6; a possible D gene is TRBD1 (6 bases). CDR3 length: 15 residues. V was cut by 8 bases and J by 0 bases, with 11 bases left in between. Germline assignment: CDR1 SEHNR and CDR2 FQNEAQ (reference sequence). CDR3 sequence: CASGGGFSGANVLTF. As DNA, the CDR3 is TGTGCCAGCGGGGGCGGGTTCTCTGGGGCCAACGTCCTGACTTTC.

The chain recombines TRBV10-3 with TRBJ1-6, with a weak D call TRBD1 (6 bases). This CDR3 contains 13 residues. The germline V gene has CDR1 ENHRY and CDR2 SYGVKD. Deletions cut 4 bases from V and 10 bases from J, with 11 bases between. This CDR3 reads CAISGQAGSPLHF. DNA of the CDR3: TGTGCCATCAGTGGACAGGCGGGATCACCCCTCCACTTT.

This clonotype was detected a few times. This chain connects TRBV9 to TRBJ2-7; D not certain. The germline CDR1 and CDR2 sequences are SGDLS and YYNGEE. The ends were cut back, 5 bases at V and 5 bases at J, with 23 bases in the middle. The CDR3 sequence is 16 residues long. CDR3 nucleotide sequence: TGTGCCAGCAGTGAAGATCCAGCAGGCTTCTCTAACGAGCAGTACTTC. Translation gives CASSEDPAGFSNEQYF. The entire variable domain, with the rest obtained from reference TRBV9 and TRBJ2-7, is as follows: DSGVTQTPKHLITATGQRVTLRCSPRSGDLSVYWYQQSLDQGLQFLIQYYNGEERAKGNILERFSAQQFPDLHSELNLSSLELGDSALYFCASSEDPAGFSNEQYFGPGTRLTVT.

This clonotype was picked up a small number of times. The V and J genes are TRBV13 and TRBJ2-5, with D possibly called TRBD1 or TRBD2 (5 bases each). V was trimmed by 4 bases and J by 6 bases, leaving 21 bases between them. Germline CDR1 is PRHDT and CDR2 is FYEKMQ (reference sequence). This CDR3 region has 16 residues. The CDR3 DNA follows: TGTGCCAGCAGCTCCCGGGACGGGGCCGCGTCCAAGACCCAGTACTTC. It encodes CASSSRDGAASKTQYF. Looking up the rest from reference TRBV13 and TRBJ2-5 gives the full variable domain: AAGVIQSPRHLIKEKRETATLKCYPIPRHDTVYWYQQGPGQDPQFLISFYEKMQSDKGSIPDRFSAQQFSDYHSELNMSSLELGDSALYFCASSSRDGAASKTQYFGPGTRLLVL.

The chain combines TRBV7-9 with TRBJ2-7; TRBD1 is a possible D gene (6 bases). Trimming cost V 5 bases and J 7 bases, with 18 bases left between them. In germline, CDR1 is SEHNR, CDR2 FQNEAQ (reference sequence). The CDR3 contains 14 residues. DNA for the CDR3: TGTGCCAGCAGCAACCTCCCCAGGGGCAATGAGCAGTACTTC. Protein product: CASSNLPRGNEQYF.

This clonotype appeared many times. The rearrangement joins TRBV7-2 to TRBJ2-7; perhaps TRBD1 as D (6 bases). The germline V gene has CDR1 SGHTA and CDR2 FQGNSA. This CDR3 region has 14 residues. V dropped 5 bases and J dropped 0 bases, with 11 bases sitting between them. The CDR3 bases are TGTGCCAGCAGCCCAGGACAGCGCTCCTACGAGCAGTACTTC. It specifies CASSPGQRSYEQYF. The full variable domain, completed using reference TRBV7-2 and TRBJ2-7, is GAGVSQSPSNKVTEKGKDVELRCDPISGHTALYWYRQSLGQGLEFLIYFQGNSAPDKSGLPSDRFSAERTGGSVSTLTIQRTQQEDSAVYLCASSPGQRSYEQYFGPGTRLTVT.

This chain links TRBV5-1 with TRBJ2-7, with D possibly TRBD1 on 5 matching bases. Germline assignment: CDR1 SGHRS and CDR2 YFSETQ. Trimming removed 1 base at V and 0 bases at J, with 11 bases between. The CDR3 has 15 residues. As DNA, the CDR3 is TGCGCCAGCAGCTTGCTGGGGCTGAGCTCCTACGAGCAGTACTTC. Amino acid sequence: CASSLLGLSSYEQYF. Looking up the rest from reference TRBV5-1 and TRBJ2-7 gives the full variable domain: KAGVTQTPRYLIKTRGQQVTLSCSPISGHRSVSWYQQTPGQGLQFLFEYFSETQRNKGNFPGRFSGRQFSNSRSEMNVSTLELGDSALYLCASSLLGLSSYEQYFGPGTRLTVT.

Of note for this clonotype: This may come from a read error, since a much larger clone is one base off. This sequence joins TRBV25-1 and TRBJ2-6, with D possibly TRBD2 on 5 matching bases. The CDR3 runs to 16 residues. V shed 4 bases and J shed 1 base, with 11 bases lying between them. CDR1 and CDR2 (germline): MGHDK, SYGVNS. The CDR3 here is CASSGRGGSGANVLTF. The CDR3 bases are TGTGCCAGCAGTGGAAGAGGCGGGTCTGGGGCCAACGTCCTGACTTTC.

Ten or more counts support this clonotype. The rearrangement joins TRBV5-8 to TRBJ1-2; 11 nucleotides align to TRBD1. V was clipped by 4 bases and J by 3 bases; unmatched bases: 8. Germline values: CDR1 SGHTS, CDR2 YDEGEE. The CDR3 contains 16 residues. The DNA for the CDR3 is TGTGCCAGCAGCACCGGACAGGGGGCTAAGGACTATGGCTACACCTTC. It translates to CASSTGQGAKDYGYTF.

This clonotype was recorded at least ten times. The chain couples TRBV7-9 to TRBJ1-1; 7 bases agree with TRBD1. V lost 4 bases to trimming and J lost 2 bases; unmatched junction nucleotides: 7. The germline V gene encodes CDR1 SEHNR and CDR2 FQNEAQ (reference sequence). This CDR3 is built from 15 residues. CDR3 sequence reads: CASSSADRANTEAFF. As DNA, the CDR3 is TGTGCCAGCAGCTCGGCTGACAGGGCAAACACTGAAGCTTTCTTT.

A few counts support this clonotype. The chain combines TRBV7-9 with TRBJ1-4; TRBD1 matches at 7 bases. There are 18 residues in the CDR3. Unmatched junction bases numbered 19, after V lost 5 bases and J lost 7 bases. From germline, CDR1 is SEHNR and CDR2 FQNEAQ (reference sequence). For the CDR3, the DNA is TGTGCCAGCAGCCAGTCTCCGGGACAGCCTTTTGGTAGTGAAAAACTGTTTTTT. Its translation: CASSQSPGQPFGSEKLFF.